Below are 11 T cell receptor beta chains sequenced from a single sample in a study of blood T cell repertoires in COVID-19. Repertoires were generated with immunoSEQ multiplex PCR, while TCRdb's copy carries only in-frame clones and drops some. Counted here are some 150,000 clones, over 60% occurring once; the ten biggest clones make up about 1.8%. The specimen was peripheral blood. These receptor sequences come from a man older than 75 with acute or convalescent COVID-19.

The CDR3 DNA reads TGTGCCAGCAGCGTAGCCCCCGCGGCTGAAGCTTTCTTT. Its translation is CASSVAPAAEAFF. This chain joins TRBV9 and TRBJ1-1; D call uncertain. In germline, CDR1 is SGDLS, CDR2 YYNGEE. This CDR3 contains 13 residues. Trimming removed 0 bases at V and 6 bases at J, with 9 bases between.

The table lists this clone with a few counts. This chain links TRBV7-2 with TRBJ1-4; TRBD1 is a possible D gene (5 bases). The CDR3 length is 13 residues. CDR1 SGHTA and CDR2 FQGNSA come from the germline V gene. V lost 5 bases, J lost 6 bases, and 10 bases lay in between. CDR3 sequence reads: CASSIGQDEKLFF. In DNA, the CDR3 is TGTGCCAGCAGCATCGGACAAGATGAAAAACTGTTTTTT. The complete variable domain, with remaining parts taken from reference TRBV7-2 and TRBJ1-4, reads GAGVSQSPSNKVTEKGKDVELRCDPISGHTALYWYRQSLGQGLEFLIYFQGNSAPDKSGLPSDRFSAERTGGSVSTLTIQRTQQEDSAVYLCASSIGQDEKLFFGSGTQLSVL.

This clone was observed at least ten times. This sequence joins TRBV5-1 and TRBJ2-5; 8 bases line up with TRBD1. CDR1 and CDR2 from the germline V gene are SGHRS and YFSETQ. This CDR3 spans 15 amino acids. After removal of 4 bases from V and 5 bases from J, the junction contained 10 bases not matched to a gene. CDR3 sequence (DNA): TGCGCCAGCAGCCCAAGGACAGGGAAGTTCGAGACCCAGTACTTC. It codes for CASSPRTGKFETQYF.

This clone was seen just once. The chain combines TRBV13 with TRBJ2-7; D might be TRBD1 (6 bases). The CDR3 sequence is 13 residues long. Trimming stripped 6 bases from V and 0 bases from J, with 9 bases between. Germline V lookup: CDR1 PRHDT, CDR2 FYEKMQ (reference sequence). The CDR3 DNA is TGTGCCAGCAGTCGACAGGACTCCTACGAGCAGTACTTC. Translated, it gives CASSRQDSYEQYF.

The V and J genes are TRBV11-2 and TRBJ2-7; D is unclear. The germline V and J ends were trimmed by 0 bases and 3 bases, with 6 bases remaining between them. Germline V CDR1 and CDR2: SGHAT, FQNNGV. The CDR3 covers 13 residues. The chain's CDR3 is CASSLDADYEQYV. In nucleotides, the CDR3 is TGTGCCAGCAGCTTAGATGCAGACTACGAGCAGTACGTC.

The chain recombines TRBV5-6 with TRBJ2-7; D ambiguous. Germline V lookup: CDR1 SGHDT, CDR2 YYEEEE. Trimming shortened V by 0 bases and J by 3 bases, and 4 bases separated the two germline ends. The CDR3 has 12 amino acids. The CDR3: CASSLGGYEQYV. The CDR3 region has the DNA TGTGCCAGCAGCTTGGGAGGCTACGAGCAGTACGTC.

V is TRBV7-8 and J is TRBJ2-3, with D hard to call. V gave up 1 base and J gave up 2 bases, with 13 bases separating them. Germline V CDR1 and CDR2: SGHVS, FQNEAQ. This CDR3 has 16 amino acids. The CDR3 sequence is CASSLGLGNPTDTQYF. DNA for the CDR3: TGTGCCAGCAGCTTAGGCCTAGGAAATCCCACAGATACGCAGTATTTT.

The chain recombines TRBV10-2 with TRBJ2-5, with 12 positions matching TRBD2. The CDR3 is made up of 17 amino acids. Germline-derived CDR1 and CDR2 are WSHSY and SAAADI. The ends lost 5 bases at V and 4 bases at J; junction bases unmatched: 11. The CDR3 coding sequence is TGCGCCAGCAGTAGGGAGACTAGCGGGGGCCAGGGAGAGACCCAGTACTTC. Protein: CASSRETSGGQGETQYF.

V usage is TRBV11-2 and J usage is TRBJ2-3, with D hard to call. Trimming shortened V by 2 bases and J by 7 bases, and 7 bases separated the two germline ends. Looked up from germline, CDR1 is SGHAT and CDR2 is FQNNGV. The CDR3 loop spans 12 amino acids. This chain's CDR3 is CASSLSGNTQYF. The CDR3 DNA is TGTGCCAGCAGCTTATCGGGTAATACGCAGTATTTT.

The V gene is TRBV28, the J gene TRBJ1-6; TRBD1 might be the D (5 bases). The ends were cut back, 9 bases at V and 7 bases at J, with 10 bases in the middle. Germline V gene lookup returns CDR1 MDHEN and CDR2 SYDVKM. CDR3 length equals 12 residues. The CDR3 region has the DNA TGTGCCAGTTCTGGGGGGAATTCACCCCTCCACTTT. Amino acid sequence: CASSGGNSPLHF.

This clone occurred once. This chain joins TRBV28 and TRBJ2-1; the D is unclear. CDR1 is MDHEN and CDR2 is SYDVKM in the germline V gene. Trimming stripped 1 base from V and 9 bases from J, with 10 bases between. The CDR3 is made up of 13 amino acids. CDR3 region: CASSLFIAGEQFF. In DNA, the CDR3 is TGTGCCAGCAGTTTATTCATAGCCGGTGAGCAGTTCTTC. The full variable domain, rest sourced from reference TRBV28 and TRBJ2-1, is DVKVTQSSRYLVKRTGEKVFLECVQDMDHENMFWYRQDPGLGLRLIYFSYDVKMKEKGDIPEGYSVSREKKERFSLILESASTNQTSMYLCASSLFIAGEQFFGPGTRLTVL.